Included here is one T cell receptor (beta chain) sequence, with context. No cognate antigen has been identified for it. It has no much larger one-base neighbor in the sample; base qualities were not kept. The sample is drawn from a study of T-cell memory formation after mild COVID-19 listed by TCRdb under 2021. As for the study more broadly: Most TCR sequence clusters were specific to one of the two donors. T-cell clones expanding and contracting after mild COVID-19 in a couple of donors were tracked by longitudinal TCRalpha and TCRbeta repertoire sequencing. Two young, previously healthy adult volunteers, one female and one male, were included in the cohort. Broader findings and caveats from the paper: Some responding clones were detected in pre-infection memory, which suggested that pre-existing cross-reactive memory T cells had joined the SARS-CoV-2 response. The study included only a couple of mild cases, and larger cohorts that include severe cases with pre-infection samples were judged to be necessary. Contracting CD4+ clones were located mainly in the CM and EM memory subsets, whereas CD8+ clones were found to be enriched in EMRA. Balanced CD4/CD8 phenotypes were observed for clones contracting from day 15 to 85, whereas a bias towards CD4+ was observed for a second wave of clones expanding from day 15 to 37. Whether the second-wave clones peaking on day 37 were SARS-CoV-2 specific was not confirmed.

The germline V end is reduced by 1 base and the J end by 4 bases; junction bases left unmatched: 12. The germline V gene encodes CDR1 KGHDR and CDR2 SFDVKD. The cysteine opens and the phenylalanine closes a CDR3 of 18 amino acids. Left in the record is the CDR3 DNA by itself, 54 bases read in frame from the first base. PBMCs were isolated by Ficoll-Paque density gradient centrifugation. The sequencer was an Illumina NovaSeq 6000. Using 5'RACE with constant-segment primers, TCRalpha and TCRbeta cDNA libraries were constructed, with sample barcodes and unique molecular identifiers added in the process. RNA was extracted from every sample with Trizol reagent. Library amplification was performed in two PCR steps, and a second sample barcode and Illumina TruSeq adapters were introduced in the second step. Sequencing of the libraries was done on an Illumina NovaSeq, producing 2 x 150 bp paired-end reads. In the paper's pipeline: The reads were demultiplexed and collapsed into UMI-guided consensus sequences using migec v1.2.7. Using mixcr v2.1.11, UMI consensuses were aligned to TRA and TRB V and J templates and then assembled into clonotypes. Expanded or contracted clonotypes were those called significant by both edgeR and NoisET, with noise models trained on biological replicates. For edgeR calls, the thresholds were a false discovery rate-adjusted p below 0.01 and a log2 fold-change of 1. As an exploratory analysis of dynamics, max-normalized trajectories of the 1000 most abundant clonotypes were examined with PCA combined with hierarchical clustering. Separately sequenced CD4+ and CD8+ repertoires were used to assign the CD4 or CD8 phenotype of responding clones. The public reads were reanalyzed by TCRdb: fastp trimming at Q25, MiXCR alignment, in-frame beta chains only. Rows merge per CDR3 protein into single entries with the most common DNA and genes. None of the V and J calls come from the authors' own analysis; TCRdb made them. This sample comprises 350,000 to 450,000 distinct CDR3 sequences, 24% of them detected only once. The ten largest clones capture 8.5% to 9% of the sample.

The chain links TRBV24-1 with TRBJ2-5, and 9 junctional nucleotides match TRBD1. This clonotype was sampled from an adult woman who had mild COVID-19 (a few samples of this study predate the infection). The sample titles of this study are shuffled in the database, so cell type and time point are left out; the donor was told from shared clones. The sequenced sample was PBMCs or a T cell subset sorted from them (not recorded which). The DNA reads TGTGCCACCAGTGATTTTGCGGAGAGGGACAGGGAACGAGAGACCCAGTACTTC. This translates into CATSDFAERDRERETQYF.